This T cell receptor beta chain came from a study of graft-versus-host responses after intestinal transplantation. Whole-study context: Once they had received anti-thymocyte globulin induction, all recipients took tacrolimus and steroids for about three years.

V lost 3 bases and J lost 1, with 15 bases in between. The CDR3 loop spans 16 amino acids. A remark on this clone: What it binds is unknown.

Whole-study findings and limits: GvH clones appeared in recipient marrow, some first in ileum or blood.

Clones were sequenced by immunoSEQ multiplex PCR, and TCRdb holds only the in-frame ones, with some missing. The data contain approximately 17,000 clones, around 82% of them singletons. Graft-derived tissue was subjected to processing to liberate intraepithelial and lamina propria lymphocytes. The source is a human patient who received an intestinal transplant, so some T cells may come from the graft donor. This rearrangement joins TRBV6-7 to TRBJ1-1; D not resolved. TRBV6-7 is an open reading frame whose function is uncertain. This sample comprised ileum tissue, obtained 17 days after transplant. In nucleotides, the CDR3 is TGTGCCAGCAGTTATGCTGAGAGTTCACCGAACACTGAAGCTTTCTTT. This gives the protein CASSYAESSPNTEAFF.